The sample holds one count of the clone carrying this T cell receptor beta chain. The data belong to a study of blood T cell repertoires in COVID-19. Study-wide context: Donors in the United States, Italy and Spain gave samples during acute or convalescent COVID-19. The analysed material was cDNA or gDNA that came from T cells, B-cell-depleted T cells, or PBMCs.

The V gene end was trimmed by 6 bases and the J gene end by 6 bases; junction bases not matched to a gene: 10. From germline, CDR1 is LNHDA and CDR2 SQIVND (reference sequence). CDR3 size: 14 residues. While infection was still active, Seattle patients were enrolled and then followed longitudinally. As handled by the study authors: Amplification from reference gene primers served as the basis for estimated nucleated cell counts. Some clones are missing from TCRdb's copy, which holds only in-frame ones; the method was immunoSEQ multiplex PCR. Clonal size and the V and J genes are those of that table, whereas D and trimming came from the DNA. The sample has over 450,000 clones; about 91% are singletons.

Source material: peripheral blood. The chain combines TRBV19 with TRBJ2-7, with 8 bases identical to TRBD1. This clonotype was obtained from a man aged 18 to 30 with COVID-19, enrolled during active disease. CDR3 bases: TGTGCCAGTAGCAGACAGGGGAGGAGCGGCGAGCAGTACTTC. Amino acids: CASSRQGRSGEQYF.